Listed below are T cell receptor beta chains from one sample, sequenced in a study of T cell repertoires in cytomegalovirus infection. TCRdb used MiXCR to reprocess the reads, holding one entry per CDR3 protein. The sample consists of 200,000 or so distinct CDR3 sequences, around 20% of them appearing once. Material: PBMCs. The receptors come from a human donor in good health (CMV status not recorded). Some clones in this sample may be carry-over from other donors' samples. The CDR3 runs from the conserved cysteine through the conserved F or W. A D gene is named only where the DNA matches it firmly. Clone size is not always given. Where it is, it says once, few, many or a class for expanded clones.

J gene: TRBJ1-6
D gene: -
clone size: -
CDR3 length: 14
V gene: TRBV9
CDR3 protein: CASSPDGDNSPLHF
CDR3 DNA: TGTGCCAGCAGCCCCGACGGAGATAATTCACCCCTCCACTTT

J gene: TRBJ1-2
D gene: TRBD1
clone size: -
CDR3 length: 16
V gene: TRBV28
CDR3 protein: CASSWAGTGGAGGYTF
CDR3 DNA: TGTGCCAGCAGTTGGGCCGGGACAGGGGGCGCGGGTGGCTACACCTTC

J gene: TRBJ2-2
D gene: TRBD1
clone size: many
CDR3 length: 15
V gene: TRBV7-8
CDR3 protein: CASVAGQGNTGELFF
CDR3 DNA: TGTGCCAGCGTGGCAGGACAGGGGAACACCGGGGAGCTGTTTTTT

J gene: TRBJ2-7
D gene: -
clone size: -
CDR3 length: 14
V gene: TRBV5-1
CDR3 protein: CASSPQWASYEQYF
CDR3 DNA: TGCGCCAGCAGTCCCCAGTGGGCCTCCTACGAGCAGTACTTC

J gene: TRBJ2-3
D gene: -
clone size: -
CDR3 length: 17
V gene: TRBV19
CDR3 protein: CASSPRDRGSLQDTQYF
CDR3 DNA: TGTGCCAGTAGCCCAAGGGATAGGGGGAGTCTCCAGGATACGCAGTATTTT

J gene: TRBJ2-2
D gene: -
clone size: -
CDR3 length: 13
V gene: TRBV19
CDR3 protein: CASSMRRTGELFF
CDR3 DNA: TGTGCCAGTAGTATGAGGCGTACCGGGGAGCTGTTTTTT

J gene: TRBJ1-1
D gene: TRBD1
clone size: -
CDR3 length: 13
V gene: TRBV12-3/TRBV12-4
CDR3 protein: CASSGQEGSEAFF
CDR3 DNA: TGTGCCAGCAGTGGACAGGAGGGGTCTGAAGCTTTCTTT

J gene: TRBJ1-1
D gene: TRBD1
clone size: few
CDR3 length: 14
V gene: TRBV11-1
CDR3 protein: CASSLGTGGGEASF
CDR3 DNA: TGTGCCAGCAGCTTGGGGACAGGGGGCGGTGAAGCTTCCTTT

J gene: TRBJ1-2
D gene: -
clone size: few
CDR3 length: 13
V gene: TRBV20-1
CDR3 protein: CSARTGSSYGYTF
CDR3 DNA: TGCAGTGCTAGAACAGGGTCTAGCTATGGCTACACCTTC

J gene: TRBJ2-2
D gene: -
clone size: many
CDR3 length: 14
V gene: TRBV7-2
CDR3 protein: CASSLDRVTGELFF
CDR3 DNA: TGTGCCAGCAGCTTGGATAGGGTAACCGGGGAGCTGTTTTTT

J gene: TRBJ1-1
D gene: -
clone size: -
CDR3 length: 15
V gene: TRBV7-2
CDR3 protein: CASSSTPNWNTQAFF
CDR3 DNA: TGTGCCAGCAGCTCTACACCAAACTGGAACACTCAAGCTTTCTTT

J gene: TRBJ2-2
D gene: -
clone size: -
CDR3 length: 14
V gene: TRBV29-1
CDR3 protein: CSVGTYANTGELFF
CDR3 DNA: TGCAGCGTCGGGACTTACGCGAACACCGGGGAGCTGTTTTTT

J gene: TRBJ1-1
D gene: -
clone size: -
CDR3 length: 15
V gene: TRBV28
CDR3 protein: CASGPGGPLNTEAFF
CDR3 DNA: TGTGCCAGCGGCCCTGGGGGACCCTTGAACACTGAAGCTTTCTTT

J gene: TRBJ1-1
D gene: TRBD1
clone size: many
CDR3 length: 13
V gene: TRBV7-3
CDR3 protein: CASSPGTGRYAFF
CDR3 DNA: TGTGCCAGCAGCCCAGGGACAGGCCGGTATGCTTTCTTT

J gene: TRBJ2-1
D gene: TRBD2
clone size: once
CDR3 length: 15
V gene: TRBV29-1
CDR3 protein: CSVSVGGLAMNEQFF
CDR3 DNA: TGCAGCGTATCGGTCGGTGGACTAGCGATGAATGAGCAGTTCTTC

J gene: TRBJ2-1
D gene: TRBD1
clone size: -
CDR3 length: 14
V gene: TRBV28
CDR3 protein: CASSMPGQHNEQFF
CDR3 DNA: TGTGCCAGCAGTATGCCGGGACAGCACAATGAGCAGTTCTTC

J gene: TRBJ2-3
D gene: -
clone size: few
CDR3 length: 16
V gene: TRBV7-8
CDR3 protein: CASSRTGTPNLDTQYF
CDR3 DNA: TGTGCCAGCAGCCGGACCGGGACTCCTAACTTAGATACGCAGTATTTT

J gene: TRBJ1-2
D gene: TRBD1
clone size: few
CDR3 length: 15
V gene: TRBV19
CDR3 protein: CATGTGFPLNYGYTF
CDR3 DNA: TGTGCCACCGGGACAGGGTTCCCCCTCAACTATGGCTACACCTTC

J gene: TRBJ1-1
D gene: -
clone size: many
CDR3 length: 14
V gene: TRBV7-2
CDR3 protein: CASSSNPWGTEAFF
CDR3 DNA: TGTGCCAGCAGCTCGAACCCCTGGGGGACTGAAGCTTTCTTT

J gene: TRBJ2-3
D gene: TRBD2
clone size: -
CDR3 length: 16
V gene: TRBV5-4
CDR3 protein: CASRMSIAGRTDTQYF
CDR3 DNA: TGTGCCAGCAGAATGTCGATAGCGGGGAGGACAGATACGCAGTATTTT

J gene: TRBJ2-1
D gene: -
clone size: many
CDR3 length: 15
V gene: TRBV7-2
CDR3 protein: CASSSGGAGPNEQFF
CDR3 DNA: TGTGCCAGCAGCTCGGGGGGCGCAGGCCCCAATGAGCAGTTCTTC

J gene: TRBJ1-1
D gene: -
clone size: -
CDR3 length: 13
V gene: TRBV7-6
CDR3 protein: CASSSPGQLEAFF
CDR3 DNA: TGTGCCAGCAGCTCACCGGGACAACTTGAAGCTTTCTTT

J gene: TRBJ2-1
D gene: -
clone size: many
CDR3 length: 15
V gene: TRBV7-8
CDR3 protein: CASSLAGQPSYEQFF
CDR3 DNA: TGTGCCAGCAGCTTAGCCGGACAGCCGAGCTATGAGCAGTTCTTC

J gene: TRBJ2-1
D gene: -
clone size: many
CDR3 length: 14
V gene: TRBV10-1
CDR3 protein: CASSEKQGGVEQFF
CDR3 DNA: TGCGCCAGCAGTGAAAAACAGGGCGGGGTTGAGCAGTTCTTC

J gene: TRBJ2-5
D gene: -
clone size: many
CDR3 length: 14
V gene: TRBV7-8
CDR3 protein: CASSVHLRAETQYF
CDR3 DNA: TGTGCCAGCAGCGTTCACCTGCGGGCAGAGACCCAGTACTTC

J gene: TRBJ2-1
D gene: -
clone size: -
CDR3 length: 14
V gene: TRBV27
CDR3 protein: CASSLSNFYNEQFF
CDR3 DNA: TGTGCCAGCAGTTTATCGAACTTCTACAATGAGCAGTTCTTC

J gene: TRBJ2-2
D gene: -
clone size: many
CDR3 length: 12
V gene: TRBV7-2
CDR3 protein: CASRLDPGELFF
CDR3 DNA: TGTGCCAGCAGACTGGATCCCGGGGAGCTGTTTTTT

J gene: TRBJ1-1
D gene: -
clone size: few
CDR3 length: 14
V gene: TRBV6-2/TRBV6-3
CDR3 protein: CASSYHTMNTEAFF
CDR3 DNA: TGTGCCAGCAGTTACCATACAATGAACACTGAAGCTTTCTTT

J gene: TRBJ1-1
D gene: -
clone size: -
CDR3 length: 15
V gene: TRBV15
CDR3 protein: CATSRGRTRNTEAFF
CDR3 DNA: TGTGCCACCAGCAGAGGCCGGACACGGAACACTGAAGCTTTCTTT

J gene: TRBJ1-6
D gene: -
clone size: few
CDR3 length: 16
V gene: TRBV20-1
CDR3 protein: CSARDTTQGFGSPLHF
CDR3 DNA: TGCAGTGCTAGAGACACCACCCAGGGATTCGGTTCACCCCTCCACTTT

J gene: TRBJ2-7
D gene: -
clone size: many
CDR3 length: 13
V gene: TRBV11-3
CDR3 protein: CASSKLVDGEQYF
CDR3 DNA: TGTGCCAGCAGCAAACTCGTCGACGGTGAGCAGTACTTC